This T cell receptor beta chain was identified in a study of blood T cell repertoires in COVID-19. Participants came from fewer than 25 US areas, aged about 18 to 89 years. The method was immunoSEQ multiplex PCR; TCRdb's version includes in-frame clones alone and lacks a portion of them. The table records 170,000 or so clones, roughly 85% of them present only once. The germline V gene encodes CDR1 SGHDN and CDR2 FVKESK. Trimming stripped 5 bases from V and 6 bases from J, with 14 bases between. This CDR3 is built from 15 residues. The receptor comes from a man in his forties or fifties who had recovered from COVID-19. The rearrangement joins TRBV14 to TRBJ1-6; a weak D match, TRBD1 (6 bases). The sample taken for sequencing was PBMCs or T cells enriched from blood (not recorded which). In DNA, the CDR3 is TGTGCCAGCAGCTCAGGGGTATCTGGTAATTCACCCCTCCACTTT. Protein product: CASSSGVSGNSPLHF.